The 13 T cell receptor beta chains listed next were all sequenced from one sample in a study of blood T cell repertoires in COVID-19 (dated by TCRdb to 2019 to 2021). Receptor libraries were prepared by the immunoSEQ multiplex PCR assay. TCRdb took over this immuneACCESS table, retaining in-frame rearrangements with V and J assigned. Such tables are incomplete; in checked studies, under half of the missing clones stem from an unresolved V gene, and the remainder is unexplained. This sample has approximately 150,000 clones in its table, and approximately 88% of those were observed once. Clones ranked in the top ten supply 3.9% of the sample. Sequenced input: peripheral blood. Source of these receptors: an older woman who had recovered from COVID-19.

This chain uses TRBV28 with TRBJ2-7, with D possibly TRBD1 on 6 matching bases. Germline-derived CDR1 and CDR2 are MDHEN and SYDVKM. Trimming left V 6 bases short and J 6 bases short, with 9 bases between. The length of the CDR3 is 11 residues. The CDR3 is CASRQGTEQYF. CDR3 nucleotides: TGTGCCAGCAGGCAGGGGACCGAGCAGTACTTC.

Written as DNA, the CDR3 is TGTGCCAGCAGCTTGGCAGGGGGCTTGTACAATGAGCAGTTCTTC. Protein product: CASSLAGGLYNEQFF. The V and J genes are TRBV5-4 and TRBJ2-1; TRBD1 matches at 8 bases. The V gene end was trimmed by 0 bases and the J gene end by 4 bases; junction bases not matched to a gene: 3. The length of the CDR3 is 15 residues. Germline values: CDR1 SGHNT, CDR2 YYREEE (reference sequence).

V is TRBV7-8 and J is TRBJ1-2; possible D gene TRBD1, 6 bases. The CDR3 is 14 amino acids. The ends were cut back, 4 bases at V and 3 bases at J, with 12 bases in the middle. Germline loops: CDR1 SGHVS, CDR2 FQNEAQ. The CDR3 sequence: CASSSQGQYYGYTF. CDR3 nucleotides: TGTGCCAGCAGCTCCCAGGGGCAGTACTATGGCTACACCTTC.

The chain carries TRBV6-1 and TRBJ1-5, with 7 nucleotides matching TRBD1. In germline, CDR1 is MNHNS, CDR2 SASEGT. The CDR3 spans 15 residues. V was clipped by 1 base and J by 2 bases; unmatched bases: 2. This CDR3 reads CASSEGGGGNQPQHF. CDR3 coding DNA: TGTGCCAGCAGTGAAGGAGGGGGCGGCAATCAGCCCCAGCATTTT.

This chain uses TRBV4-3 with TRBJ2-2; D ambiguous. This CDR3 region has 15 residues. Trimming shortened V by 0 bases and J by 5 bases, and 10 bases separated the two germline ends. Germline lookup yields CDR1 LGHNA and CDR2 YSLEER. The CDR3 region is CASSQDLAVTGELFF. CDR3 coding DNA: TGCGCCAGCAGCCAAGATCTGGCAGTTACCGGGGAGCTGTTTTTT.

The chain has TRBV27 and TRBJ2-3; 7 bases align to TRBD1. The V and J ends lost 5 bases and 6 bases, in that order; junction bases with no gene match: 11. The CDR3 is 15 amino acids. Per the germline V gene, CDR1 is MNHEY and CDR2 is SMNVEV (reference sequence). The CDR3 region has the DNA TGTGCCAGCAGTCTCGGGACAGTCCCGCGGGATACGCAGTATTTT. Translating it yields CASSLGTVPRDTQYF.

J is TRBJ1-5 and V is TRBV29-1, with TRBD1 matching over 7 bases. V trimming: 0 bases; J trimming: 7 bases; junction bases outside the gene matches: 6. This CDR3 is 14 amino acids long. Looked up from germline, CDR1 is SQVTM and CDR2 is ANQGSEA. The CDR3 reads CSVEDAQGGQPQHF. The CDR3 nucleotides are TGCAGCGTTGAAGATGCGCAGGGGGGACAGCCCCAGCATTTT.

The J gene is TRBJ2-4, the V gene TRBV5-1, with D perhaps matching TRBD2 (6 bases). V was trimmed by 3 bases and J by 6 bases, leaving 13 bases between them. CDR1 is SGHRS and CDR2 is YFSETQ in the germline V gene. The CDR3 extends over 14 amino acids. The CDR3 nucleotides read TGCGCCAGCAGCTGGGACTCCTCAGGAAACATTCAGTACTTC. This encodes CASSWDSSGNIQYF.

The chain couples TRBV2 to TRBJ1-1; TRBD1 agrees at 10 bases. In germline, CDR1 is SNHLY, CDR2 FYNNEI. The CDR3 runs 16 residues. Trimming cost V 8 bases and J 4 bases; bases outside gene matches: 13. The CDR3 coding sequence is TGTGCCAGCCGGACTAGACAGGGGGCGCGCGGCACTGAAGCTTTCTTT. This translates into CASRTRQGARGTEAFF.

The chain joins TRBV18 to TRBJ1-1; 8 bases are shared with TRBD1. The germline V gene has CDR1 KGHSH and CDR2 LQKENI. The length of the CDR3 is 15 residues. V was pared by 3 bases and J by 8 bases, with 11 bases of the junction left unmatched. DNA of the CDR3: TGTGCCAGCTCACCCCGACAGGGGCCGGACGAGGAAGCTTTCTTT. It codes for CASSPRQGPDEEAFF. Combining the CDR3 with reference TRBV18 and TRBJ1-1 gives the whole variable domain NAGVMQNPRHLVRRRGQEARLRCSPMKGHSHVYWYRQLPEEGLKFMVYLQKENIIDESGMPKERFSAEFPKEGPSILRIQQVVRGDSAAYFCASSPRQGPDEEAFFGQGTRLTVV.

The chain uses TRBV29-1 and TRBJ1-2, with TRBD1 matching 11 bases. Germline assignment: CDR1 SQVTM and CDR2 ANQGSEA. The CDR3 is 15 residues long. V was clipped by 4 bases and J by 2 bases; unmatched bases: 6. DNA of the CDR3: TGCAGCGTTGCAGGACAGGGGGCGCCGAACTATGGCTACACCTTC. Residues: CSVAGQGAPNYGYTF.

The chain employs TRBV29-1 and TRBJ1-1; TRBD1 matches at 8 bases. The CDR3 totals 11 residues. The germline CDR1 and CDR2 sequences are SQVTM and ANQGSEA. J was trimmed by 10 bases and V by 3 bases; bases with no gene match: 4. The CDR3 protein is CSVEPGGSAFF. The CDR3 DNA follows: TGCAGCGTTGAGCCAGGGGGCTCAGCTTTCTTT.

This chain uses TRBV19 with TRBJ2-7, with 8 bases matching TRBD1. This CDR3 region has 14 residues. With 5 bases clipped from V and 3 bases from J, the junction kept 6 bases outside the gene matches. Germline V gene sequence: CDR1 LNHDA, CDR2 SQIVND (reference sequence). CDR3 nucleotide sequence: TGTGCCAGTAGTCACCGACAGGGGAGCTACGAGCAGTACTTC. As protein: CASSHRQGSYEQYF.